This T cell receptor beta chain stems from a study of T-cell reconstitution after alpha-beta-depleted transplantation in children. Whole-study results and caveats: At the one-year point after transplant, T-cell counts and TCRbeta diversity were found to come mostly from T cells that had been newly produced. Certain patients had high TCRbeta diversity at day 60, and it came from recipient T cells and thymic progenitors that survived. Several hundred expanded graft clones reportedly gave rise to the alpha-beta T cells present about two months after transplant.

The length of the CDR3 is 15 residues. Trimming stripped 5 bases from V and 1 base from J, with 14 bases between. CDR1 is SGHVS and CDR2 is FQNEAQ in the germline V gene. As concerns this clonotype: What it binds is not known.

Library preparation (for TCRbeta) was performed with unique molecular identifiers. TCRdb analysed the PCR reads with MiXCR anew, one entry per CDR3 protein. Here the sample spans about 980,000 distinct CDR3 sequences, about 29% being singletons. The receptor comes from a boy under two years old who had a stem cell transplant for SCID, so the T cells may come from the graft donor. This rearrangement joins TRBV7-8 to TRBJ1-1; no firm D call. The sequenced sample was PBMCs, mostly from graft donor cells, obtained 360 days after TCRalphabeta/CD19-depleted stem cell transplant. As DNA, the CDR3 is TGTGCCAGCAGCCCCCCCGCGGCGAGGAACACTGAAGCTTTCTTT. It specifies CASSPPAARNTEAFF.